One and the same sample provided the 16 T cell receptor beta chains below, sequenced in a study of patients and donors after allogeneic stem cell transplantation. TCRdb recomputed calls from the RT-PCR reads with MiXCR, one row per CDR3 protein. The data hold around 90,000 distinct CDR3 sequences, with 40% to 60% observed a single time. The sequencing sample was made of blood, either unsorted or a sorted T cell fraction (not recorded which). The receptor set was obtained from a human donor who was either an allogeneic HSCT recipient or a stem cell or donor lymphocyte infusion donor (not recorded which). It is not recorded whose cells these are; they may come from a transplant donor.

This clonotype was counted only a few times. The rearrangement joins TRBV13 to TRBJ1-4; D gene uncertain. Germline CDR1 reads PRHDT; CDR2 reads FYEKMQ (reference sequence). This CDR3 is 17 amino acids long. V lost 4 bases and J lost 0, with 15 bases in between. The CDR3 coding sequence is TGTGCCAGCAGCTCCCAAGTCGGAGAACCAACTAATGAAAAACTGTTTTTT. It codes for CASSSQVGEPTNEKLFF.

This clonotype was observed a handful of times. V is TRBV6-2 or TRBV6-3 and J is TRBJ2-1; no clear D. The CDR3 totals 16 residues. Trimming pared 4 bases from V and 6 bases from J, leaving 19 bases between. Germline CDR1 is MNHEY and CDR2 is SVGEGT. This CDR3 reads CASSLLGPIDGNEQFF. DNA of the CDR3: TGTGCCAGCAGTTTACTGGGCCCCATCGATGGCAATGAGCAGTTCTTC.

The chain has TRBV24-1 and TRBJ2-2; perhaps TRBD2 as D (5 bases). V was pared by 5 bases and J by 7 bases, with 7 bases between. The CDR3 runs to 12 residues. Germline V gene lookup returns CDR1 KGHDR and CDR2 SFDVKD. This CDR3 reads CATSAGGGELFF. For the CDR3, the DNA is TGTGCCACCAGTGCCGGAGGCGGGGAGCTGTTTTTT.

Of note for this clonotype: A read error may account for a junction end that differs from germline. The J gene is TRBJ2-1, the V gene TRBV7-2; D is unresolved. The CDR3 has 17 amino acids. The germline gives CDR1 SGHTA, CDR2 FQGNSA. This CDR3 is CASSLNWAGVSNNEQFF. In nucleotides, the CDR3 is TGTGCCAGCAGCTTAAATTGGGCCGGTGTCTCCAACAATGAGCAGTTCTTC.

The rearrangement uses TRBV28 and TRBJ2-5, with 16 nucleotides matching TRBD2. CDR1 is MDHEN and CDR2 is SYDVKM in the germline V gene. The V segment lost 7 bases and the J segment 5 bases; nucleotides outside the gene matches: 7. The CDR3 has 16 amino acids. The CDR3 sequence is CASTGTSGRGGETQYF. In DNA, the CDR3 is TGTGCCAGCACCGGGACTAGCGGGAGGGGCGGGGAGACCCAGTACTTC.

This rearrangement joins TRBV3-1 to TRBJ2-7, with 9 positions matching TRBD1. The length of the CDR3 is 13 residues. Germline trimming cut 3 bases from V and 3 bases from J; bases unmatched to any gene: 0. From germline, CDR1 is LGHDT and CDR2 YNNKEL (reference sequence). CDR3 nucleotide sequence: TGTGCCAGCAGCCAGGGACAGGGCTACGAGCAGTACTTC. Its translation: CASSQGQGYEQYF.

The chain links TRBV9 to TRBJ1-6; no reliable D call. Germline-derived CDR1 and CDR2 are SGDLS and YYNGEE. V dropped 2 bases and J dropped 5 bases, with 8 bases sitting between them. CDR3 length: 14 amino acids. For the CDR3, the DNA is TGTGCCAGCAGCGTTAATAGAAATAATTCACCCCTCCACTTT. Translated, it gives CASSVNRNNSPLHF.

The chain combines TRBV12-5 with TRBJ2-5; 11 positions match TRBD2. The junction had 2 bases not matched to a gene; V was cut back by 4 bases and J by 4 bases. CDR3 length: 14 amino acids. CDR1 is LGHNT, CDR2 FRNRAP, per germline. CDR3 DNA: TGTGCTAGTGGTTCACTAGCGGGAGCAGAGACCCAGTACTTC. Translated, it gives CASGSLAGAETQYF.

The V call is TRBV13, the J call TRBJ1-1, with D unclear. The V end lost 5 bases, the J end lost 0 bases, and 16 bases lay between the germline ends. This CDR3 region has 16 residues. The germline V gene has CDR1 PRHDT and CDR2 FYEKMQ (reference sequence). The CDR3 DNA follows: TGTGCCAGCAGCCATCGTACGGGCGGCATGAACACTGAAGCTTTCTTT. Its protein is CASSHRTGGMNTEAFF. The full variable domain, in which reference TRBV13 and TRBJ1-1 provide the parts outside the CDR3, is AAGVIQSPRHLIKEKRETATLKCYPIPRHDTVYWYQQGPGQDPQFLISFYEKMQSDKGSIPDRFSAQQFSDYHSELNMSSLELGDSALYFCASSHRTGGMNTEAFFGQGTRLTVV.

The J gene is TRBJ1-2, the V gene TRBV12-3 or TRBV12-4, with D possibly matching TRBD1 (6 bases). CDR3 length: 16 residues. V was shortened by 6 bases and J by 0 bases, with 17 bases between the two germline ends. CDR3 sequence reads: CASSHSRGTPNYGYTF. The DNA for the CDR3 is TGTGCCAGCAGCCACTCCCGGGGGACACCTAACTATGGCTACACCTTC.

The chain recombines TRBV20-1 with TRBJ1-5; D might be TRBD1 (6 bases). Germline V CDR1 and CDR2: DFQATT, SNEGSKA (reference sequence). The length of the CDR3 is 16 residues. The V and J ends lost 4 bases and 5 bases respectively, with 21 bases between them. The CDR3 region is CSAIKLRGAGDQPQHF. CDR3 sequence (DNA): TGCAGTGCTATTAAATTGCGGGGGGCAGGGGATCAGCCCCAGCATTTT.

This clonotype has more than one count but fewer than ten. This chain uses TRBV6-6 with TRBJ1-6, with D perhaps matching TRBD1 (5 bases). This CDR3 contains 17 residues. Trimming took 5 bases from V and 0 from J, leaving 14 bases between them. CDR1 and CDR2 from the germline V gene are MNHNY and SVGAGI (reference sequence). DNA of the CDR3: TGTGCCAGCAGTCACCACGATACAGGCTCCTATAATTCACCCCTCCACTTT. Translation gives CASSHHDTGSYNSPLHF.

This rearrangement joins TRBV7-9 to TRBJ1-4; D is ambiguous. The CDR3 totals 18 residues. The ends were cut back, 5 bases at V and 3 bases at J, with 22 bases in the middle. Germline values: CDR1 SEHNR, CDR2 FQNEAQ (reference sequence). CDR3: CASSPLLSSGSANEKLFF. The CDR3 DNA is TGTGCCAGCAGCCCCCTCCTTTCATCGGGGTCTGCTAATGAAAAACTGTTTTTT.

The chain has TRBV6-5 and TRBJ1-5, with D unclear. The germline V gene has CDR1 MNHEY and CDR2 SVGAGI. With 2 bases removed from V and 4 bases from J, the gap between germline ends came to 6 bases. This CDR3 spans 13 amino acids. This chain's CDR3 is CASSYRFNQPQHF. The CDR3 coding sequence is TGTGCCAGCAGTTACAGGTTTAATCAGCCCCAGCATTTT.

The chain joins TRBV7-3 to TRBJ2-1, with D unresolved. V was shortened by 3 bases and J by 4 bases, with 7 bases between the two germline ends. Germline V gene data show CDR1 as SGHTA and CDR2 as FQGTGA. The CDR3 covers 13 residues. CDR3 DNA: TGTGCCAGCAGCTTGATGAGTTACAATGAGCAGTTCTTC. This codes for CASSLMSYNEQFF.

The chain has TRBV28 and TRBJ1-3; possibly TRBD1 for D (5 bases). The ends were cut back, 6 bases at V and 2 bases at J, with 8 bases in the middle. CDR1 is MDHEN, CDR2 SYDVKM, per germline. This CDR3 has 13 amino acids. The CDR3 sequence is CASRRQPGNTIYF. CDR3 in DNA: TGTGCCAGCAGACGACAGCCTGGAAACACCATATATTTT. The full variable domain, in which reference TRBV28 and TRBJ1-3 provide the parts outside the CDR3, is DVKVTQSSRYLVKRTGEKVFLECVQDMDHENMFWYRQDPGLGLRLIYFSYDVKMKEKGDIPEGYSVSREKKERFSLILESASTNQTSMYLCASRRQPGNTIYFGEGSWLTVV.